What follows is one TCR beta chain and its context. The antigen is undetermined. This sample is drawn from a study of neoadjuvant nivolumab and ipilimumab in lung cancer. Study conclusions and caveats: Pretherapy blood TCR richness correlated positively with resected tumor richness. TCR clonality did not significantly correlate with pathologic tumor regression. TCR richness and clonality were higher in tumors than adjacent uninvolved lung.

Sequencing used immunoSEQ multiplex PCR; TCRdb keeps in-frame clones, though not all of them. The sample yields fewer than 40,000 clones, roughly 90% seen once. The CDR3 totals 13 residues. Trimming removed 4 bases from V and 1 base from J, with 8 bases in between. Germline lookup yields CDR1 SGHRS and CDR2 YFSETQ. Source: peripheral blood, taken after neoadjuvant nivolumab, alone or with ipilimumab, at or shortly before surgery. This rearrangement joins TRBV5-1 to TRBJ2-5; D might be TRBD2 (5 bases). This sequence was found in an adult with non-small cell lung cancer. The CDR3 DNA reads TGCGCCAGCAGCCGGACTCGCCAAGAGACCCAGTACTTC. Residues: CASSRTRQETQYF.